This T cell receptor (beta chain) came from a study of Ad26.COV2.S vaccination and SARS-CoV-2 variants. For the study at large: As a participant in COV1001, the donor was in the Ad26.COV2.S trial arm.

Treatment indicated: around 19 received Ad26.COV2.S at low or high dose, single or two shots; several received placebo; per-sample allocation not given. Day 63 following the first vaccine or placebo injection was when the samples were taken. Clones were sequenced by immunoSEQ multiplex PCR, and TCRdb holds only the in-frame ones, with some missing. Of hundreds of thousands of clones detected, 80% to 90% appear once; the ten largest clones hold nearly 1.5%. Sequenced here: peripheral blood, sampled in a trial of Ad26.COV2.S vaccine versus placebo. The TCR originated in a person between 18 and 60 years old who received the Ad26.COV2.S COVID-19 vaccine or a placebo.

CDR3 loop: CASSLTTGGGYTF. For the CDR3, the DNA is TGTGCCAGCAGTTTAACGACAGGGGGAGGCTACACCTTC. The V gene is TRBV12-3 or TRBV12-4, the J gene TRBJ1-2, with 9 nucleotides matching TRBD1. The CDR3 runs to 13 residues. Losses at the gene ends were 2 bases for V and 8 bases for J; bases not matched to a gene: 3.